Below, 29 T cell receptor beta chains from the same sample are listed, as sequenced in a study of cytomegalovirus exposure and HLA in healthy donors. Primers for the PCR totalled 60 Vbeta and 13 Jbeta. The assay was immunoSEQ multiplex PCR, and TCRdb's table has in-frame clones only and misses some. The repertoire holds around 130,000 clones, approximately 86% seen once, with approximately 1.7% in the top ten. The sequenced sample consisted of PBMCs. The origin of the receptors is a boy aged 5 to 17 in good health and CMV-seronegative.

The rearrangement uses TRBV9 and TRBJ2-2, with D hard to call. Germline assignment: CDR1 SGDLS and CDR2 YYNGEE. The CDR3 covers 15 residues. Trimming stripped 0 bases from V and 6 bases from J, with 12 bases between. The CDR3 sequence is CASSVVITIPGELFF. The CDR3 DNA is TGTGCCAGCAGCGTAGTAATCACTATTCCCGGGGAGCTGTTTTTT.

This chain links TRBV27 with TRBJ1-1; no definite D call. The V end was cut by 3 bases, the J end by 0 bases, with 2 bases between. The V gene's germline CDR1 is MNHEY and CDR2 SMNVEV (reference sequence). The CDR3 consists of 12 residues. CDR3: CASSFMNTEAFF. The CDR3 nucleotides read TGTGCCAGCAGTTTCATGAACACTGAAGCTTTCTTT.

V gene TRBV27 combines with J gene TRBJ2-1; the match to TRBD2 covers 9 bases. CDR1 is MNHEY, CDR2 SMNVEV, per germline (reference sequence). The CDR3 runs 15 residues. V was pared by 7 bases and J by 6 bases, with 10 bases of the junction left unmatched. CDR3 residues: CASTRGLAGFNEQFF. The DNA of the CDR3 is TGTGCCAGCACTCGGGGTCTAGCGGGGTTCAATGAGCAGTTCTTC.

V gene TRBV4-3 combines with J gene TRBJ2-2; TRBD2 might be the D (5 bases). Per the germline V gene, CDR1 is LGHNA and CDR2 is YSLEER. The CDR3 is made up of 18 amino acids. V shed 2 bases and J shed 1 base, with 17 bases lying between them. The CDR3 protein is CASSQIFMGVGNTGELFF. The CDR3 DNA follows: TGCGCCAGCAGCCAAATCTTCATGGGAGTGGGGAACACCGGGGAGCTGTTTTTT.

V is TRBV6-1 and J is TRBJ2-7, with 7 bases identical to TRBD1. Looked up from germline, CDR1 is MNHNS and CDR2 is SASEGT. With V trimmed by 4 bases and J by 3 bases, 9 bases remained unmatched. CDR3 length: 15 amino acids. The CDR3 region has the DNA TGTGCCAGCAGTGTGATACAGGGGACCGTCTACGAGCAGTACTTC. This codes for CASSVIQGTVYEQYF.

V and J are TRBV10-3 and TRBJ2-7; perhaps TRBD2 as D (6 bases). Germline CDR1 reads ENHRY; CDR2 reads SYGVKD. V was trimmed by 6 bases and J by 0 bases, leaving 12 bases between them. The CDR3 has 14 residues. This CDR3 reads CAIRLALSSYEQYF. DNA for the CDR3: TGTGCCATCAGGCTAGCGTTAAGCTCCTACGAGCAGTACTTC.

This chain joins TRBV27 and TRBJ1-5; perhaps TRBD1 as D (6 bases). The CDR3 is made up of 15 amino acids. Germline lookup yields CDR1 MNHEY and CDR2 SMNVEV (reference sequence). The V and J ends lost 3 bases and 3 bases respectively, with 12 bases between them. The CDR3 sequence: CASSLGRGHNQPQHF. The CDR3 DNA follows: TGTGCCAGCAGTTTGGGCAGGGGCCACAATCAGCCCCAGCATTTT.

The V and J genes are TRBV27 and TRBJ2-7, with TRBD1 identical over 8 bases. The CDR3 length is 13 residues. Germline V lookup: CDR1 MNHEY, CDR2 SMNVEV (reference sequence). V trimming: 2 bases; J trimming: 3 bases; junction bases outside the gene matches: 0. CDR3 in amino acids: CASSLDRGYEQYF. The CDR3 DNA sequence: TGTGCCAGCAGTTTAGACAGGGGCTACGAGCAGTACTTC.

Comments on this clone: Other DNA sequences within the sample encode an identical CDR3. V and J are TRBV5-6 and TRBJ1-2; 9 positions agree with TRBD1. Germline V CDR1 and CDR2: SGHDT, YYEEEE. This CDR3 region has 14 residues. Germline trimming cut 5 bases from V and 10 bases from J; bases unmatched to any gene: 12. Written as DNA, the CDR3 is TGTGCCAGCAGAACCCGGGACAGGGCACCGCTCTACACCTTC. It encodes CASRTRDRAPLYTF. Supplemented by reference TRBV5-6 and TRBJ1-2, the full variable domain reads DAGVTQSPTHLIKTRGQQVTLRCSPKSGHDTVSWYQQALGQGPQFIFQYYEEEERQRGNFPDRFSGHQFPNYSSELNVNALLLGDSALYLCASRTRDRAPLYTFGSGTRLTVV.

The sample holds one count of this clone. The chain joins TRBV10-2 to TRBJ2-1; TRBD2 matches at 8 bases. CDR3 size: 15 residues. J lost 8 bases, V lost 6 bases, and 12 bases had no gene match. Germline V gives CDR1 WSHSY, CDR2 SAAADI. CDR3 protein: CASRPDGRARDEQFF. The CDR3 DNA follows: TGCGCCAGCAGGCCCGACGGGAGGGCCCGTGATGAGCAGTTCTTC.

The gene calls are TRBV9 and TRBJ1-1, with TRBD1 matching 8 bases. The germline CDR1 and CDR2 sequences are SGDLS and YYNGEE. J was trimmed by 4 bases and V by 3 bases; bases with no gene match: 2. This CDR3 region has 13 residues. The CDR3 protein is CASSGDRSTEAFF. Written as DNA, the CDR3 is TGTGCCAGCAGCGGGGACAGGTCCACTGAAGCTTTCTTT.

This chain uses TRBV15 with TRBJ2-5, with a possible D match to TRBD2 (5 bases). CDR3 length equals 12 residues. The germline CDR1 and CDR2 sequences are LNHNV and YYDKDF (reference sequence). Deletions cut 5 bases from V and 5 bases from J, with 9 bases between. The CDR3 sequence is CATSVPGETQYF. The CDR3 DNA reads as TGTGCCACCAGCGTCCCGGGGGAGACCCAGTACTTC.

The gene calls are TRBV5-1 and TRBJ2-1; maybe TRBD2 (5 bases). V was shortened by 7 bases and J by 5 bases, with 25 bases between the two germline ends. The CDR3 spans 17 residues. Germline V gives CDR1 SGHRS, CDR2 YFSETQ. CDR3 coding DNA: TGCGCCAGCTCCCATCCTCGATTTCGAGGGAGCGACAATGAGCAGTTCTTC. This translates into CASSHPRFRGSDNEQFF. The whole variable domain, remainder taken from reference TRBV5-1 and TRBJ2-1, is KAGVTQTPRYLIKTRGQQVTLSCSPISGHRSVSWYQQTPGQGLQFLFEYFSETQRNKGNFPGRFSGRQFSNSRSEMNVSTLELGDSALYLCASSHPRFRGSDNEQFFGPGTRLTVL.

This chain links TRBV2 with TRBJ1-6; no clear D. Germline values: CDR1 SNHLY, CDR2 FYNNEI. The CDR3 contains 15 residues. The V end was cut by 6 bases, the J end by 0 bases, with 9 bases between. Here the CDR3 reads CASRDFSSYNSPLHF. Written as DNA, the CDR3 is TGTGCCAGCAGGGACTTCAGCTCCTATAATTCACCCCTCCACTTT.

This chain links TRBV4-2 with TRBJ1-2; 7 nucleotides agree with TRBD1. Germline V gene lookup returns CDR1 LGHNA and CDR2 YNFKEQ. The CDR3 covers 15 residues. The junction had 4 bases not matched to a gene; V was cut back by 0 bases and J by 3 bases. CDR3 loop: CASSQDRGQHYGYTF. The CDR3 DNA sequence: TGTGCCAGCAGCCAAGATCGGGGACAGCACTATGGCTACACCTTC.

This rearrangement joins TRBV7-2 to TRBJ2-7; D uncertain. Trimming shortened V by 5 bases and J by 1 base, and 15 bases separated the two germline ends. CDR1 and CDR2 from the germline V gene are SGHTA and FQGNSA. CDR3 length equals 15 residues. The CDR3 DNA is TGTGCCAGCAGCCCCCCGCGTGGGCCATCCTACGAGCAGTACTTC. It encodes CASSPPRGPSYEQYF. The variable domain in full, completed from reference TRBV7-2 and TRBJ2-7, reads GAGVSQSPSNKVTEKGKDVELRCDPISGHTALYWYRQSLGQGLEFLIYFQGNSAPDKSGLPSDRFSAERTGGSVSTLTIQRTQQEDSAVYLCASSPPRGPSYEQYFGPGTRLTVT.

Concerning this clone itself: Other nucleotide sequences in the sample specify the same CDR3. This chain connects TRBV4-3 to TRBJ1-5; perhaps TRBD1 as D (6 bases). The CDR3 length is 13 residues. The V gene's germline CDR1 is LGHNA and CDR2 YSLEER. V was shortened by 0 bases and J by 7 bases, with 7 bases between the two germline ends. The CDR3 bases are TGCGCCAGCAGCCAAGATAGGGGGCAGCCCCAGCATTTT. Its translation is CASSQDRGQPQHF.

The V and J genes are TRBV27 and TRBJ1-6; D ambiguous. Germline CDR1 and CDR2: MNHEY and SMNVEV (reference sequence). There are 14 residues in the CDR3. Trimming took off 0 bases at V and 10 bases at J, with 10 bases between the two ends. The CDR3 sequence is CASSLSAAVSPLHF. The CDR3 DNA is TGTGCCAGCAGTTTATCTGCGGCAGTCTCACCCCTCCACTTT.

The J gene is TRBJ2-5, the V gene TRBV27, with D possibly matching TRBD2 (5 bases). Trimming pared 1 base from V and 3 bases from J, leaving 9 bases between. The CDR3 consists of 14 residues. Germline V gene lookup returns CDR1 MNHEY and CDR2 SMNVEV (reference sequence). The CDR3: CASSLWPGEETQYF. The CDR3 DNA follows: TGTGCCAGCAGTTTATGGCCCGGGGAAGAGACCCAGTACTTC.

This clone was seen once. The chain recombines TRBV10-3 with TRBJ2-1; 9 bases fit TRBD1. Germline assignment: CDR1 ENHRY and CDR2 SYGVKD. The CDR3 runs to 14 residues. J was trimmed by 6 bases and V by 10 bases; bases with no gene match: 10. The CDR3 protein is CATAGQGKSNEQFF. In DNA, the CDR3 is TGTGCCACCGCGGGACAGGGTAAAAGCAATGAGCAGTTCTTC.

The V call is TRBV25-1, the J call TRBJ2-1, with D maybe TRBD2 (5 bases). V lost 4 bases and J 0 bases, leaving 16 bases between the germline ends. The CDR3 loop spans 17 amino acids. Per germline, CDR1 MGHDK and CDR2 SYGVNS. The CDR3 protein is CASSARGAASSYNEQFF. For the CDR3, the DNA is TGTGCCAGCAGTGCCCGGGGAGCAGCTAGCTCCTACAATGAGCAGTTCTTC. The full variable domain, its missing parts supplied by reference TRBV25-1 and TRBJ2-1, is EADIYQTPRYLVIGTGKKITLECSQTMGHDKMYWYQQDPGMELHLIHYSYGVNSTEKGDLSSESTVSRIRTEHFPLTLESARPSHTSQYLCASSARGAASSYNEQFFGPGTRLTVL.

The V and J genes are TRBV5-8 and TRBJ2-7, with D hard to call. Germline lookup yields CDR1 SGHTS and CDR2 YDEGEE. The CDR3 sequence is 12 residues long. The ends were cut back, 5 bases at V and 4 bases at J, with 10 bases in the middle. The CDR3 loop reads CASSREFYEQYF. CDR3 in DNA: TGTGCCAGCAGTAGAGAGTTTTACGAGCAGTACTTC.

The chain recombines TRBV6-1 with TRBJ1-2; TRBD1 is a possible D gene (5 bases). Trimming shortened V by 3 bases and J by 2 bases, and 7 bases separated the two germline ends. Germline V gene sequence: CDR1 MNHNS, CDR2 SASEGT. The CDR3 sequence is 13 residues long. The CDR3 DNA reads as TGTGCCAGCAGTGACCGGGGGAACTATGGCTACACCTTC. As protein: CASSDRGNYGYTF.

The chain couples TRBV18 to TRBJ1-2, with D uncertain. The V end was cut by 7 bases, the J end by 3 bases, with 12 bases between. Germline CDR1 reads KGHSH; CDR2 reads LQKENI. The CDR3 totals 13 residues. This chain's CDR3 is CASLSGTHYGYTF. The CDR3 bases are TGTGCCAGCTTATCGGGAACCCACTATGGCTACACCTTC.

The chain recombines TRBV7-9 with TRBJ2-5; D is ambiguous. The V end lost 1 base, the J end lost 0 bases, and 6 bases lay between the germline ends. Per germline, CDR1 SEHNR and CDR2 FQNEAQ (reference sequence). The CDR3 covers 14 residues. Here the CDR3 DNA reads TGTGCCAGCAGCTTAGAGCTCTACCAAGAGACCCAGTACTTC. This sequence encodes CASSLELYQETQYF.

This chain joins TRBV19 and TRBJ1-6, with 9 bases fitting TRBD1. Germline V lookup: CDR1 LNHDA, CDR2 SQIVND (reference sequence). CDR3 length: 14 amino acids. Unmatched junction bases numbered 8, after V lost 6 bases and J lost 11 bases. The CDR3 is CASRKDRGSPPLHF. CDR3 bases: TGTGCCAGTAGAAAGGACAGGGGTTCGCCACCCCTCCACTTT.

The chain links TRBV30 to TRBJ2-2, with 8 nucleotides matching TRBD1. The CDR3 is 13 amino acids. With 3 bases clipped from V and 6 bases from J, the junction kept 3 bases outside the gene matches. In germline, CDR1 is GTSNPN, CDR2 SVGIG (reference sequence). CDR3 sequence reads: CAWRRDRPGELFF. CDR3 bases: TGTGCCTGGAGGAGGGACAGGCCCGGGGAGCTGTTTTTT.

This clone was picked up one time. V gene TRBV2 combines with J gene TRBJ2-7; 12 bases are a match to TRBD2. The V and J ends lost 8 bases and 2 bases, in that order; junction bases with no gene match: 7. CDR3 length equals 15 residues. From germline, CDR1 is SNHLY and CDR2 FYNNEI. The CDR3 nucleotides are TGTGCCAGCCCTACTAGCGGGGGGCCCGCCTACGAGCAGTACTTC. Translated: CASPTSGGPAYEQYF.

This rearrangement joins TRBV6-5 to TRBJ1-1; D not certain. This CDR3 region has 15 residues. Germline CDR1 reads MNHEY; CDR2 reads SVGAGI. V shed 2 bases and J shed 3 bases, with 13 bases lying between them. DNA of the CDR3: TGTGCCAGCAGTTACCTCCCCTTATCGGACACTGAAGCTTTCTTT. Its protein product is CASSYLPLSDTEAFF.